By frequency in the sample, the clone carrying this TCR delta chain is medium-sized (0.01 to 0.1%). Within the sample, other DNA sequences also encode this same CDR3. These data come from a study of gamma-delta chains in newborns, infants, children. Study context: Microbial exposure reportedly drives polyclonal innate γδ T cell expansion after birth.

TCRdb redid the clone calls on the reads with CATT. The repertoire includes about 8,000 delta-chain clones, approximately 1.5% of them detected once, and around 7.9% sits in the top ten. Trimming at V came to 3 bases and at J to 0 bases, leaving 14 bases not matched to a gene. Germline CDR1 is TSWWSYY and CDR2 is QGS. CDR3 length: 20 amino acids. What was sequenced was blood. The TCR sequence derives from a child who was a newborn, infant or young child, either healthy, febrile or measles-vaccinated (not recorded which). The chain has TRDV1 and TRDJ1, with 12 positions matching TRDD3. The CDR3 DNA sequence: TGTGCTCTTGGGGAGTCTACTCTCCGTACTGGGGGATACCACACCGATAAACTCATCTTT. It yields the protein CALGESTLRTGGYHTDKLIF.